The text below deals with one T cell receptor beta chain. Its antigen is currently unknown. This sample was taken from a study of blood T cells in healthy people across ages. General study findings and limits: Naive T cell percentage by flow cytometry tracked strongly with beta diversity. Researchers said unsorted PBMCs prevented a conclusive naive versus antigen-experienced comparison.

A sample-barcoded 5' primer and a J-beta primer mix were used in a second PCR of roughly 7 to 12 cycles. The authors tagged each cDNA molecule using a template-switch adaptor with 12 random nucleotides. Via MiXCR, TCRdb re-called the 5' RACE reads, giving one row per CDR3 protein. Altogether hundreds of thousands of distinct CDR3 sequences are present, about half being singletons, with the ten largest covering around a third. This sequence was found in a woman between 55 and 75 years old in good health. Sequencing was done on a sample of blood.

The CDR3 is CASHRGPYGYTF. CDR3 bases: TGTGCCAGCCACCGGGGGCCCTATGGCTACACCTTC. The chain combines TRBV28 with TRBJ1-2, with TRBD1 as a possible D gene (6 bases). The V end was cut by 8 bases, the J end by 4 bases, with 11 bases between. Germline V lookup: CDR1 MDHEN, CDR2 SYDVKM. The CDR3 runs 12 residues.